Here is one T cell receptor (beta chain) with its context. Antigen: not known. This sample was taken from a study of T-cell memory formation after mild COVID-19. Study results and caveats: Prior to infection, memory already included some responding clones, suggesting cross-reactive memory joined.

TCRdb re-called the 5' RACE reads with MiXCR, one entry per CDR3 protein. Of about 340,000 distinct CDR3 sequences listed, over 20% are singletons. The sequenced sample was PBMCs or a T cell subset sorted from them (not recorded which). The sequence derives from an adult woman who had mild COVID-19 (a few samples of this study predate the infection). Cell type and time point are not known.

The CDR3 protein is CASSFYGGYTF. The CDR3 DNA follows: TGTGCCAGCAGCTTCTATGGGGGCTACACCTTC. This rearrangement joins TRBV7-9 to TRBJ1-2, with unresolved D. This CDR3 has 11 amino acids. CDR1 is SEHNR, CDR2 FQNEAQ, per germline (reference sequence). V lost 3 bases to trimming and J lost 8 bases, with 7 bases between them.